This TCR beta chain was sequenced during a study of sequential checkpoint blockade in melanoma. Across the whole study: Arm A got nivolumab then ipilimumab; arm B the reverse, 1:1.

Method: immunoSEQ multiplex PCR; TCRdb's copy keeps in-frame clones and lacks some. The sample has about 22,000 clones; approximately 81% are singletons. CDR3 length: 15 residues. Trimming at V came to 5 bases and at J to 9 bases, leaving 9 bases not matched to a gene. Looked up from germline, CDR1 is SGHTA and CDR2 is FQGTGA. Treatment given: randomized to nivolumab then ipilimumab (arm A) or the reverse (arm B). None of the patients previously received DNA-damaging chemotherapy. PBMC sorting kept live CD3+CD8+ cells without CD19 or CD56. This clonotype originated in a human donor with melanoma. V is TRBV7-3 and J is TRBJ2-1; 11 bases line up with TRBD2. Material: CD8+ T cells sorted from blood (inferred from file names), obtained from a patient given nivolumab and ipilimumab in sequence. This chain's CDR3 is CASSILAGGWGEQFF. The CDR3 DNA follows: TGTGCCAGCAGCATTCTAGCGGGAGGCTGGGGTGAGCAGTTCTTC.